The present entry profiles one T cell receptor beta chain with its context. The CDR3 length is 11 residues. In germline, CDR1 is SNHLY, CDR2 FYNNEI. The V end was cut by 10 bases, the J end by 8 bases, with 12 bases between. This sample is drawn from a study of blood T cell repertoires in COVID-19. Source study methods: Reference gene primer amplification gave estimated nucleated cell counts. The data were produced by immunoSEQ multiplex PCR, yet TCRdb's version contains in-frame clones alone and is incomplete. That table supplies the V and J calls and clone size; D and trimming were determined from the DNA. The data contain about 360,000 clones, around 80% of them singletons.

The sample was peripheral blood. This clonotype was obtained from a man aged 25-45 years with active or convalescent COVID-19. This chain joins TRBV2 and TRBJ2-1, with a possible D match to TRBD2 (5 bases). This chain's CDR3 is CATDSYDEQFF. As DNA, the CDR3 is TGTGCCACGGACTCGTACGATGAGCAGTTCTTC.